This T cell receptor (beta chain) emerged from a study of beta chain features in type 1 diabetes. Study observations and caveats: Type 1 diabetes patients had moderately but significantly shorter TCRB CDR3s in all four CD4+ subsets. Sequencing used cDNA, and cells with high TCR expression could therefore be over-represented.

Every bit of the isolated RNA underwent reverse transcription, so sequencing read expressed TCRB transcripts. TCRdb's copy holds only in-frame clones and misses some; the assay was immunoSEQ multiplex PCR. The repertoire holds approximately 600,000 clones, around 12% seen once, with around 0.12% in the top ten. The V end was cut by 10 bases, the J end by 5 bases, with 21 bases between. Germline V lookup: CDR1 SGHTA, CDR2 FQGNSA. This CDR3 comprises 15 residues. Points on this clone: Its antigen is as yet unknown.

The V and J genes are TRBV7-2 and TRBJ1-5, with TRBD1 as a possible D gene (5 bases). Input material: naive CD4+ T cells from blood. This clonotype was sampled from a man aged 25 to 40 with type 1 diabetes. CDR3 coding DNA: TGTGCCACTGCCCCATCGGCAGGGCTTTATCAGCCCCAGCATTTT. The encoded protein is CATAPSAGLYQPQHF.